This is a list of T cell receptor beta chains from one sample in a study of PD-1 blockade in classical Hodgkin lymphoma. Produced via immunoSEQ multiplex PCR; TCRdb's table is partial and in-frame only. The data show 43,000 or so clones, about nine tenths seen once. The sample was peripheral blood mononuclear cells (PBMCs), taken at baseline. These receptors originate from a human donor with classical Hodgkin lymphoma. CDR3s include the opening cysteine and the closing phenylalanine or tryptophan. A D gene is named only where the DNA matches it firmly. Clone size is given for some rows only: seen once, a few or many times, or a class if the clone is expanded.

CDR3 protein: CASRERANTGELFF; CDR3 DNA: TGTGCCAGCAGGGAGCGCGCGAACACCGGGGAGCTGTTTTTT; clone size: .; J gene: TRBJ2-2; D gene: .; V gene: TRBV6-1; CDR3 length: 14
CDR3 protein: CASSPKTGDYEQYF; CDR3 DNA: TGTGCCAGCTCACCTAAGACAGGGGACTACGAGCAGTACTTC; clone size: .; J gene: TRBJ2-7; D gene: TRBD1; V gene: TRBV18; CDR3 length: 14
CDR3 protein: CASRAPGQISGLFF; CDR3 DNA: TGTGCCAGCAGGGCTCCGGGACAGATCTCGGGACTGTTTTTT; clone size: .; J gene: TRBJ1-4; D gene: TRBD1; V gene: TRBV2; CDR3 length: 14
CDR3 protein: CASSLEATNYGYTF; CDR3 DNA: TGTGCCAGCAGCTTGGAGGCAACTAACTATGGCTACACCTTC; clone size: .; J gene: TRBJ1-2; D gene: .; V gene: TRBV5-4; CDR3 length: 14
CDR3 protein: CASSFKDYEQYF; CDR3 DNA: TGTGCCAGCAGCTTTAAGGACTACGAGCAGTACTTC; clone size: once; J gene: TRBJ2-7; D gene: .; V gene: TRBV5-8; CDR3 length: 12
CDR3 protein: CASSYPYRAGLAVSQETQYF; CDR3 DNA: TGTGCCAGCAGTTACCCCTACAGGGCAGGACTAGCGGTTTCTCAAGAGACCCAGTACTTC; clone size: .; J gene: TRBJ2-5; D gene: TRBD2; V gene: TRBV28; CDR3 length: 20
CDR3 protein: CASSLNRGPNYGYTF; CDR3 DNA: TGCGCCAGCAGCCTCAACAGGGGCCCTAACTATGGCTACACCTTC; clone size: .; J gene: TRBJ1-2; D gene: TRBD1; V gene: TRBV4-1; CDR3 length: 15
CDR3 protein: CASRNGQIRSSGNTIYF; CDR3 DNA: TGTGCAAGTCGCAACGGACAGATCAGGTCTTCTGGAAACACCATATATTTT; clone size: few; J gene: TRBJ1-3; D gene: .; V gene: TRBV12-2; CDR3 length: 17
CDR3 protein: CASRLGPGVAGEIHEQYF; CDR3 DNA: TGTGCAAGTCGCTTAGGCCCCGGGGTAGCGGGAGAGATCCACGAGCAGTACTTC; clone size: .; J gene: TRBJ2-7; D gene: .; V gene: TRBV12-2; CDR3 length: 18
CDR3 protein: CASSPDGSYGYTF; CDR3 DNA: TGCGCCAGCAGCCCGGACGGATCCTATGGCTACACCTTC; clone size: .; J gene: TRBJ1-2; D gene: .; V gene: TRBV5-1; CDR3 length: 13
CDR3 protein: CASSFDLTGRRDTQYF; CDR3 DNA: TGTGCCAGCAGCTTCGATTTAACAGGGCGGAGAGATACGCAGTATTTT; clone size: .; J gene: TRBJ2-3; D gene: .; V gene: TRBV5-8; CDR3 length: 16
CDR3 protein: CASSGGQFFYEQYF; CDR3 DNA: TGTGCCAGCAGTGGGGGACAATTCTTCTACGAGCAGTACTTC; clone size: .; J gene: TRBJ2-7; D gene: .; V gene: TRBV28; CDR3 length: 14
CDR3 protein: CAWSPDRATSTDTQYF; CDR3 DNA: TGTGCCTGGAGTCCGGACAGGGCTACTAGCACAGATACGCAGTATTTT; clone size: .; J gene: TRBJ2-3; D gene: TRBD1; V gene: TRBV30; CDR3 length: 16
CDR3 protein: CASSLDRGYEQYF; CDR3 DNA: TGCGCCAGCAGCTTGGACAGGGGCTACGAGCAGTACTTC; clone size: .; J gene: TRBJ2-7; D gene: TRBD1; V gene: TRBV5-1; CDR3 length: 13